Below are 25 T cell receptor beta chains sequenced from a single sample in a study of cytomegalovirus exposure and HLA in healthy donors. The PCR made use of 60 Vbeta and 13 Jbeta primers. TCRdb keeps only in-frame clones here, not all; method: immunoSEQ multiplex PCR. The repertoire holds around 120,000 clones, with about 66% as singletons. Sequencing was performed on PBMCs. These receptors all come from a man younger than 40 in good health and CMV-seropositive.

This clone appeared a single time. This chain connects TRBV27 to TRBJ2-1; 7 bases fit TRBD2. The CDR3 length is 16 residues. CDR1 is MNHEY, CDR2 SMNVEV, per germline (reference sequence). With V trimmed by 1 base and J by 5 bases, 8 bases remained unmatched. The DNA for the CDR3 is TGTGCCAGCAGTTTATTTTCTAGCGGAGACCACAATGAGCAGTTCTTC. Protein sequence: CASSLFSSGDHNEQFF.

In this sample, this clone turned up once. This chain links TRBV10-3 with TRBJ2-5, with a tentative D call TRBD2 (6 bases). Germline V CDR1 and CDR2: ENHRY, SYGVKD. V was shortened by 4 bases and J by 1 base, with 13 bases between the two germline ends. The CDR3 covers 15 residues. The CDR3 bases are TGTGCCATCAGTGGACTAGTAGGTCGCCAAGAGACCCAGTACTTC. Encoded protein: CAISGLVGRQETQYF.

This sequence joins TRBV11-1 and TRBJ2-5; 9 nucleotides align to TRBD2. The length of the CDR3 is 17 residues. Trimming cost V 2 bases and J 1 base; bases outside gene matches: 8. CDR1 and CDR2 (germline): SGHAT, FQDESV (reference sequence). The CDR3 region has the DNA TGTGCCAGCAGCTTATTGAGGGCGGGAGGGAGCCAAGAGACCCAGTACTTC. It specifies CASSLLRAGGSQETQYF. The complete variable domain, with remaining parts taken from reference TRBV11-1 and TRBJ2-5, reads EAEVAQSPRYKITEKSQAVAFWCDPISGHATLYWYRQILGQGPELLVQFQDESVVDDSQLPKDRFSAERLKGVDSTLKIQPAELGDSAMYLCASSLLRAGGSQETQYFGPGTRLLVL.

Details on this clone: The junction differs from germline at one of its ends, possibly a read error. The V and J genes are TRBV7-9 and TRBJ2-1; 8 positions match TRBD1. This CDR3 spans 18 amino acids. In germline, CDR1 is SEHNR, CDR2 FQNEAQ (reference sequence). The CDR3: CSSSLGNTGGVAGGEQFF. The CDR3 bases are TGTTCCAGCAGCTTAGGGAATACAGGGGGTGTAGCCGGAGGTGAGCAGTTCTTC.

The V call is TRBV7-8, the J call TRBJ2-5, with a weak D call TRBD2 (6 bases). This CDR3 comprises 15 residues. Germline CDR1 is SGHVS and CDR2 is FQNEAQ. V was shortened by 5 bases and J by 5 bases, with 18 bases between the two germline ends. The CDR3 DNA reads as TGTGCCAGCAGCCAGCGGAGGGACCGCGAGGAGACCCAGTACTTC. Amino acids: CASSQRRDREETQYF. The whole variable domain, remainder taken from reference TRBV7-8 and TRBJ2-5, is GAGVSQSPRYKVAKRGQDVALRCDPISGHVSLFWYQQALGQGPEFLTYFQNEAQLDKSGLPSDRFFAERPEGSVSTLKIQRTQQEDSAVYLCASSQRRDREETQYFGPGTRLLVL.

The CDR3 DNA reads as TGTGCCAGTAGTACCACACATCGGGACAGGGGAGGGCAAGGCTACACCTTC. This translates into CASSTTHRDRGGQGYTF. This chain joins TRBV19 and TRBJ1-2; 10 bases align to TRBD1. From germline, CDR1 is LNHDA and CDR2 SQIVND (reference sequence). Trimming at V came to 4 bases and at J to 8 bases, leaving 16 bases not matched to a gene. There are 17 residues in the CDR3. Full variable domain (remainder filled in from reference TRBV19 and TRBJ1-2): DGGITQSPKYLFRKEGQNVTLSCEQNLNHDAMYWYRQDPGQGLRLIYYSQIVNDFQKGDIAEGYSVSREKKESFPLTVTSAQKNPTAFYLCASSTTHRDRGGQGYTFGSGTRLTVV.

This clone was observed a single time. The rearrangement links TRBV5-4 to TRBJ2-1; 9 positions agree with TRBD2. Per the germline V gene, CDR1 is SGHNT and CDR2 is YYREEE (reference sequence). The CDR3 covers 16 residues. After removal of 4 bases from V and 8 bases from J, the junction contained 13 bases not matched to a gene. CDR3 protein: CASSPSIAGGRHEQFF. The CDR3 DNA sequence: TGTGCCAGCAGCCCGTCGATCGCGGGAGGGCGCCATGAGCAGTTCTTC.

This clone has only one observation. The V call is TRBV27, the J call TRBJ2-7; D ambiguous. The CDR3 has 15 residues. CDR1 and CDR2 from the germline V gene are MNHEY and SMNVEV (reference sequence). V was shortened by 1 base and J by 1 base, with 11 bases between the two germline ends. This CDR3 reads CASSLWPVSSYEQYF. The CDR3 nucleotides read TGTGCCAGCAGTTTATGGCCAGTTTCTTCCTACGAGCAGTACTTC.

V gene TRBV10-3 combines with J gene TRBJ2-3; the D gene is possibly TRBD2 (5 bases). Per germline, CDR1 ENHRY and CDR2 SYGVKD. Trimming cost V 8 bases and J 7 bases, with 22 bases left between them. The CDR3 consists of 15 residues. This chain's CDR3 is CAILVERARLNTQYF. Written as DNA, the CDR3 is TGTGCCATCCTAGTTGAGAGGGCCCGCTTGAATACGCAGTATTTT.

This chain connects TRBV5-8 to TRBJ1-5; perhaps TRBD1 as D (5 bases). Germline V gene lookup returns CDR1 SGHTS and CDR2 YDEGEE. The V and J ends lost 0 bases and 9 bases respectively, with 10 bases between them. The CDR3 totals 13 residues. Here the CDR3 DNA reads TGTGCCAGCAGCTTGGTGCAGGGTCGGCCCCAGCATTTT. Its translation: CASSLVQGRPQHF. The full variable domain, its missing parts supplied by reference TRBV5-8 and TRBJ1-5, is EAGVTQSPTHLIKTRGQQATLRCSPISGHTSVYWYQQALGLGLQFLLWYDEGEERNRGNFPPRFSGRQFPNYSSELNVNALELEDSALYLCASSLVQGRPQHFGDGTRLSIL.

In DNA, the CDR3 is TGTGCCAGTATTCGGACAGGGGGCTGGTCCGGGGAGCTGTTTTTT. Protein: CASIRTGGWSGELFF. The chain carries TRBV19 and TRBJ2-2; 11 bases align to TRBD1. Germline CDR1 and CDR2: LNHDA and SQIVND (reference sequence). The J segment lost 6 bases and the V segment lost 7 bases, leaving 7 bases of the junction unmatched. The CDR3 totals 15 residues. Drawing the rest from reference TRBV19 and TRBJ2-2, the complete variable domain is DGGITQSPKYLFRKEGQNVTLSCEQNLNHDAMYWYRQDPGQGLRLIYYSQIVNDFQKGDIAEGYSVSREKKESFPLTVTSAQKNPTAFYLCASIRTGGWSGELFFGEGSRLTVL.

Only a few counts were recorded for this clone. This sequence joins TRBV5-1 and TRBJ1-5, with 7 positions matching TRBD1. The CDR3 has 16 residues. Trimming took 4 bases from V and 2 from J; bases not matched to a gene: 9. The germline gives CDR1 SGHRS, CDR2 YFSETQ. CDR3 protein: CASSVGGGAGNQPQHF. DNA of the CDR3: TGCGCCAGCAGCGTAGGGGGCGGAGCAGGCAATCAGCCCCAGCATTTT.

This clone has more than one count but fewer than ten. The V and J genes are TRBV28 and TRBJ2-7; 9 bases match TRBD1. Per the germline V gene, CDR1 is MDHEN and CDR2 is SYDVKM. J was trimmed by 2 bases and V by 2 bases; bases with no gene match: 1. CDR3 size: 14 residues. The DNA of the CDR3 is TGTGCCAGCAGTTTAGGGACAGGGCCCTACGAGCAGTACTTC. It specifies CASSLGTGPYEQYF.

The rearrangement uses TRBV4-1 and TRBJ2-1; 14 bases map to TRBD2. CDR1 and CDR2 from the germline V gene are MGHRA and YSYEKL. There are 19 residues in the CDR3. Unmatched junction bases numbered 11, after V lost 2 bases and J lost 5 bases. The CDR3: CASSQPGRTSGGINNEQFF. CDR3 bases: TGCGCCAGCAGCCAACCGGGGCGGACTAGCGGGGGGATCAACAATGAGCAGTTCTTC.

The gene calls are TRBV4-2 and TRBJ2-1; D remains ambiguous. With 1 base removed from V and 3 bases from J, the gap between germline ends came to 13 bases. The germline CDR1 and CDR2 sequences are LGHNA and YNFKEQ. The CDR3 is 16 residues long. CDR3 DNA sequence: TGTGCCAGCAGCCAAGTTCTGGGCAGGATCTACAATGAGCAGTTCTTC. Amino acids: CASSQVLGRIYNEQFF.

The V call is TRBV6-5, the J call TRBJ1-2, with 8 nucleotides matching TRBD1. V was clipped by 5 bases and J by 4 bases; unmatched bases: 3. Per germline, CDR1 MNHEY and CDR2 SVGAGI. The CDR3 is made up of 13 amino acids. For the CDR3, the DNA is TGTGCCAGCAGTCACAGGGGGACCTATGGCTACACCTTC. Translation: CASSHRGTYGYTF.

The chain has TRBV19 and TRBJ1-1; D is possibly TRBD1 (5 bases). The V end was cut by 6 bases, the J end by 1 base, with 9 bases between. This CDR3 is 13 amino acids long. In germline, CDR1 is LNHDA, CDR2 SQIVND (reference sequence). The CDR3 coding sequence is TGTGCCAGTAGCTCACAGGCGAACACTGAAGCTTTCTTT. Translating gives CASSSQANTEAFF.

This clone came up once. This chain joins TRBV5-6 and TRBJ2-3; no reliable D call. The CDR3 totals 15 residues. Trimming stripped 1 base from V and 4 bases from J, with 13 bases between. Germline V gene lookup returns CDR1 SGHDT and CDR2 YYEEEE. The CDR3 nucleotides read TGTGCCAGCAGCTTGTTAATTTCGGTTCCAGATACGCAGTATTTT. Protein: CASSLLISVPDTQYF.

J is TRBJ1-1 and V is TRBV18, with D unresolved. Germline V lookup: CDR1 KGHSH, CDR2 LQKENI. Trimming took off 4 bases at V and 6 bases at J, with 15 bases between the two ends. The CDR3 has 14 residues. The CDR3 DNA reads TGTGCCAGCTCACTACGAACGACAAGCTCTGAAGCTTTCTTT. Its protein is CASSLRTTSSEAFF.

The rearrangement joins TRBV5-4 to TRBJ2-5, with D hard to call. Trimming took 0 bases from V and 1 from J, leaving 7 bases between them. The CDR3 consists of 14 residues. The germline V gene has CDR1 SGHNT and CDR2 YYREEE (reference sequence). CDR3: CASSLAVRQETQYF. The CDR3 DNA is TGTGCCAGCAGCTTGGCCGTGCGCCAAGAGACCCAGTACTTC. The variable domain in full, completed from reference TRBV5-4 and TRBJ2-5, reads ETGVTQSPTHLIKTRGQQVTLRCSSQSGHNTVSWYQQALGQGPQFIFQYYREEENGRGNFPPRFSGLQFPNYSSELNVNALELDDSALYLCASSLAVRQETQYFGPGTRLLVL.

The chain carries TRBV9 and TRBJ2-7, with 10 bases aligning to TRBD1. Germline V lookup: CDR1 SGDLS, CDR2 YYNGEE. The CDR3 is 16 residues long. V trimming: 0 bases; J trimming: 4 bases; junction bases outside the gene matches: 7. CDR3 in amino acids: CASSVERTGGLYEQYF. In nucleotides, the CDR3 is TGTGCCAGCAGCGTAGAACGGACAGGGGGATTATACGAGCAGTACTTC.

The V and J genes are TRBV10-1 and TRBJ2-3, with 7 bases aligning to TRBD2. Germline V gene sequence: CDR1 WNHNN, CDR2 SYGVQD (reference sequence). V shed 3 bases, J shed 2 bases, and the junction held 5 bases outside the gene matches. This CDR3 contains 15 residues. CDR3 amino acids: CASSEGGSVTDTQYF. The CDR3, as DNA: TGCGCCAGCAGTGAAGGCGGGAGTGTCACAGATACGCAGTATTTT.

The V and J genes are TRBV9 and TRBJ2-5, with 7 positions matching TRBD1. The length of the CDR3 is 14 residues. Unmatched junction bases numbered 7, after V lost 4 bases and J lost 4 bases. Germline CDR1 SGDLS, CDR2 YYNGEE. The CDR3 spells CASSPATGTETQYF. In DNA form, the CDR3 reads TGTGCCAGCAGCCCGGCGACAGGGACAGAGACCCAGTACTTC.

J is TRBJ2-1 and V is TRBV5-1; 7 bases line up with TRBD2. From germline, CDR1 is SGHRS and CDR2 YFSETQ. Trimming at V came to 1 base and at J to 3 bases, leaving 4 bases not matched to a gene. The CDR3 spans 15 residues. The CDR3 loop is CASSLHLADYNEQFF. Here the CDR3 DNA reads TGCGCCAGCAGCTTGCATCTAGCGGACTACAATGAGCAGTTCTTC.

The chain couples TRBV6-1 to TRBJ1-5; D remains unclear. The CDR3 runs to 12 residues. The germline CDR1 and CDR2 sequences are MNHNS and SASEGT. Trimming removed 1 base from V and 8 bases from J, with 6 bases in between. Written as DNA, the CDR3 is TGTGCCAGCAGTGAAGTAACGGAGCCCCAGCATTTT. Translating gives CASSEVTEPQHF.